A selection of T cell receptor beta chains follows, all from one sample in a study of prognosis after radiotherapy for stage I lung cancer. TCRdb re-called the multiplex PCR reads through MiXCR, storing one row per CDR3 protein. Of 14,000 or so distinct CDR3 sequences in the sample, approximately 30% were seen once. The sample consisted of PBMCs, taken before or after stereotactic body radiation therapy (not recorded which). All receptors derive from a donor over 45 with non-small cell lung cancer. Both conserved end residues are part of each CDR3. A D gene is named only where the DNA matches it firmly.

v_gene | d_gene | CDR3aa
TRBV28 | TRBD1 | CGSFTGGDANEKLFF
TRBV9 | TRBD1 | CASPRGTVKSPLHF
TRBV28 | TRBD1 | CASNKPTGWKTQYF
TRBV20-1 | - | CSARSPFLSGRSPTPTSNYGYTF
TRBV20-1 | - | CSARRRRGGHTEAFF
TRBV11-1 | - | CVSSVWGPEAFF
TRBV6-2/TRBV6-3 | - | CARDWKDSEQFF
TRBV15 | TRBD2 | CATSRGGRGDTDTQYF
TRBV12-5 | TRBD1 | CASGLFLFGQGRNTGELFF
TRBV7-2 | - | CASSPTREQYF
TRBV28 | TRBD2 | CASSLLTSGRVYNEQFF
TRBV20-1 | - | CSARDPPRGKGYINSPLHF
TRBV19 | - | CASSMGRGRPNSPLHF
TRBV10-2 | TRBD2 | CASSETAGVREQYF
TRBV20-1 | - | CSASQAEGEQYF
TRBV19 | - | CASSHTGPRNIQYF
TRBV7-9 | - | CASSLVYYFSNEQFF
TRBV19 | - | CASRSRGENTEAFF
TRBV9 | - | CASNMWASGGELFF
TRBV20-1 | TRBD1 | CSARKTGTETQYF
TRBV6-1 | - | CASSAGRTYEQYF
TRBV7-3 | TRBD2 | CASSLSLAGDTQYF
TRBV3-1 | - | CASSHLSEAFF
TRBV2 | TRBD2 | CANQGLAGSTGGSYEQYF
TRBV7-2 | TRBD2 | CASSRLAGGYEQYF
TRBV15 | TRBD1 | CATSRDGLTRQGGSGNTIYF
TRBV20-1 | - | CSARELAAIVTQYF
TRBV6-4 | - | CASIRRDSHNEQFF
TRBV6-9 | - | CASSYGRVGYTF
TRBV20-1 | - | CSASVAGRSTDTQYF
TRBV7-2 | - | CASSLVTLATDTQYF
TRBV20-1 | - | CSALGHLSTDTQYF
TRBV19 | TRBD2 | CASSSLAEYTDTQYF
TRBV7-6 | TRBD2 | CASRPGTSGSQGYEQYF
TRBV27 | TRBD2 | CASSLRPASGMSYNEQFF
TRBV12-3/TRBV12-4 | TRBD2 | CASSFELAGRTGELFF
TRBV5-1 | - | CASSLSSSTDTQYF
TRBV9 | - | CASSLTSGNTIYF
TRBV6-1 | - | CASSPTSRSTDTQYF
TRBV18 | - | CASSPDRISGNTIYF
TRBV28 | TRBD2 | CASRPTSGGKNEQFF
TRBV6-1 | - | CASSDLGGTYGYTF
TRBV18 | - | CASSRGIDNSPLHF
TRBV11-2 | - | CASSLEGEALF
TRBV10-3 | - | CAISEEGKIKGYTF
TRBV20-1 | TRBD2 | CSANGPGLAYNEQFF
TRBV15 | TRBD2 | CATSSLRTSSYEQYF
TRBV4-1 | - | CASSPQREAYEQYF
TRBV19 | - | CASSIGIGVEEKLFF
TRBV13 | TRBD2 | CASILGAPGLANEQFF
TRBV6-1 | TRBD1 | CASSAPTGANSPLHF
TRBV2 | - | CASSDWESYEQYF
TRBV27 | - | CASSFRSSSYEQYF
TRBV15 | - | CATNLYNEQFF
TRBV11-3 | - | CASSLVGTEAFF
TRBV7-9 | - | CASSWLSTGELFF
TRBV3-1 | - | CASSRQWSHGDEQYF
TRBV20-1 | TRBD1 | CSASPGQGNEKLFF
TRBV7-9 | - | CASSDKANNEQFF